The next 8 T cell receptor beta chains were all read from a single sample in a study of cytomegalovirus exposure and HLA in healthy donors. Use of 60 Vbeta and 13 Jbeta primers characterized the PCR. The method was immunoSEQ multiplex PCR; TCRdb's version includes in-frame clones alone and lacks a portion of them. The table includes around 100,000 clones, just under 70% detected once. The sequencing sample was made of PBMCs. The receptors were gathered from a man in his thirties or forties in good health and CMV-seropositive.

This clone appeared a single time. At one boundary the junction diverges from the germline segment, which might be a read error. The CDR3 region is CASSYQGAGGLFF. CDR3 sequence (DNA): TGTGCCAGCAGTTACCAAGGGGCCGGGGGGCTGTTTTTT. The chain uses TRBV6-5 and TRBJ2-2; D may be TRBD2 (6 bases). The CDR3 spans 13 residues. Germline V gene lookup returns CDR1 MNHEY and CDR2 SVGAGI.

The V call is TRBV29-1, the J call TRBJ1-1; D may be TRBD1 (5 bases). This CDR3 is 13 amino acids long. V was clipped by 4 bases and J by 4 bases, with 13 bases between them. Germline lookup yields CDR1 SQVTM and CDR2 ANQGSEA. The CDR3 sequence: CSVVPRVSTEAFF. CDR3 coding DNA: TGCAGCGTTGTCCCCAGGGTCTCCACTGAAGCTTTCTTT.

V is TRBV11-3 and J is TRBJ2-5; 8 bases map to TRBD1. After removal of 1 base from V and 5 bases from J, the junction contained 6 bases not matched to a gene. The germline V gene encodes CDR1 SGHNT and CDR2 YENEEA. This CDR3 contains 15 residues. The CDR3 region is CASSLGGQAEETQYF. The CDR3 nucleotides read TGTGCCAGCAGCTTAGGGGGACAGGCGGAGGAGACCCAGTACTTC.

This clone was observed a handful of times. The chain is built from TRBV4-1 and TRBJ2-1; 7 bases agree with TRBD2. This CDR3 is 17 amino acids long. Germline V CDR1 and CDR2: MGHRA, YSYEKL. The J segment lost 5 bases and the V segment lost 1 base, leaving 11 bases of the junction unmatched. The CDR3 coding sequence is TGCGCCAGCAGCCAAGGGAATTGGCGGGAGATAAACAATGAGCAGTTCTTC. This gives the protein CASSQGNWREINNEQFF.

The chain uses TRBV6-5 and TRBJ2-2; D is undetermined. From germline, CDR1 is MNHEY and CDR2 SVGAGI. V was shortened by 7 bases and J by 5 bases, with 8 bases between the two germline ends. This CDR3 is built from 12 residues. The CDR3 sequence is CASIPTTGELFF. The CDR3 region has the DNA TGTGCCAGCATACCGACAACCGGGGAGCTGTTTTTT.

This chain joins TRBV7-6 and TRBJ1-5; TRBD1 matches 7 bases. J lost 4 bases, V lost 5 bases, and 5 bases had no gene match. The germline CDR1 and CDR2 sequences are SGHVS and FNYEAQ. CDR3 length: 14 amino acids. The CDR3 is CASSPTGLNQPQHF. In DNA, the CDR3 is TGTGCCAGCAGCCCGACAGGGTTGAATCAGCCCCAGCATTTT.

The rearrangement joins TRBV4-3 to TRBJ2-1; TRBD2 agrees at 10 bases. CDR3 size: 15 residues. V shed 3 bases, J shed 7 bases, and the junction held 6 bases outside the gene matches. CDR1 is LGHNA and CDR2 is YSLEER in the germline V gene. CDR3 amino acids: CASSQGTSGVNEQFF. In DNA, the CDR3 is TGCGCCAGCAGCCAGGGAACTAGCGGGGTAAATGAGCAGTTCTTC.

This chain uses TRBV9 with TRBJ2-1; D unclear. With 6 bases removed from V and 1 base from J, the gap between germline ends came to 8 bases. This CDR3 comprises 13 residues. Germline V gene lookup returns CDR1 SGDLS and CDR2 YYNGEE. The CDR3 loop reads CASNGCSYNEQFF. Written as DNA, the CDR3 is TGTGCCAGCAACGGTTGTTCCTACAATGAGCAGTTCTTC.